Presented here are 20 T cell receptor beta chains from one specimen sequenced in a study of blood T cell repertoires in COVID-19. The protocol was immunoSEQ multiplex PCR, while the TCRdb copy is restricted to in-frame clones and leaves out a portion. The repertoire holds 450,000 or so clones, 89% seen once, with 1.5% to 1.8% in the top ten. Sequencing was carried out using peripheral blood. Receptors originate from a woman between 40 and 50 years old with COVID-19, enrolled during active disease.

The chain uses TRBV19 and TRBJ2-7; 7 bases align to TRBD2. V was pared by 4 bases and J by 3 bases, with 3 bases of the junction left unmatched. Germline CDR1 LNHDA, CDR2 SQIVND (reference sequence). This CDR3 has 13 amino acids. The CDR3 region has the DNA TGTGCCAGTAGTAAAGGCGGGAGCTACGAGCAGTACTTC. Translating gives CASSKGGSYEQYF.

This clone showed up just once. J is TRBJ2-1 and V is TRBV6-6; a possible D gene is TRBD1 (7 bases). This CDR3 is 13 amino acids long. The germline CDR1 and CDR2 sequences are MNHNY and SVGAGI (reference sequence). Trimming left V 4 bases short and J 7 bases short, with 11 bases between. As DNA, the CDR3 is TGTGCCAGCAGTTTACAGGGGAGGAATGAGCAGTTCTTC. Encoded protein: CASSLQGRNEQFF.

This sequence joins TRBV27 and TRBJ2-3; D remains unclear. The CDR3 is 12 amino acids. Deletions cut 4 bases from V and 6 bases from J, with 8 bases between. Germline values: CDR1 MNHEY, CDR2 SMNVEV (reference sequence). CDR3 protein: CASSSRWDTQYF. The CDR3 DNA sequence: TGTGCCAGCAGTTCTAGATGGGATACGCAGTATTTT.

A word on this clone: The sample carries other DNA sequences with the same CDR3. The J gene is TRBJ1-3, the V gene TRBV5-1; no reliable D call. Germline lookup yields CDR1 SGHRS and CDR2 YFSETQ. There are 13 residues in the CDR3. Trimming cost V 0 bases and J 4 bases, with 5 bases left between them. The CDR3, as DNA: TGCGCCAGCAGCTTGGGCCAGGGAAACACCATATATTTT. It is translated as CASSLGQGNTIYF.

The genes are TRBV3-1 (or the pseudogene TRBV3-2) and TRBJ1-5; D is possibly TRBD1 (5 bases). The CDR3 sequence is 19 residues long. V was pared by 0 bases and J by 2 bases, with 20 bases between. Germline CDR1 reads LGHDT; CDR2 reads YNNKEL (reference sequence). CDR3 loop: CASSQDRDRVLWGNQPQHF. CDR3 bases: TGTGCCAGCAGCCAAGATAGAGACAGAGTACTTTGGGGCAATCAGCCCCAGCATTTT.

This rearrangement joins TRBV4-3 to TRBJ1-2, with 9 nucleotides matching TRBD1. Unmatched junction bases numbered 8, after V lost 4 bases and J lost 8 bases. Germline CDR1 LGHNA, CDR2 YSLEER. This CDR3 comprises 14 residues. The CDR3 here is CASSLSGQGEGYTF. The CDR3 nucleotides are TGCGCCAGCAGCCTCTCGGGACAGGGTGAGGGCTACACCTTC.

The rearrangement uses TRBV7-9 and TRBJ2-1; 12 bases map to TRBD2. The V gene's germline CDR1 is SEHNR and CDR2 FQNEAQ (reference sequence). The V gene end was trimmed by 4 bases and the J gene end by 6 bases; junction bases not matched to a gene: 7. This CDR3 is built from 16 residues. The CDR3 region has the DNA TGTGCCAGCAGCTCCAGACTAGCGGGAGCCGGCAATGAGCAGTTCTTC. Amino acid sequence: CASSSRLAGAGNEQFF.

This clone has only a few counts. The CDR3 region is CASSQSGQAINSPLHF. The CDR3 nucleotides are TGCGCCAGCAGCCAATCCGGACAGGCGATTAATTCACCCCTCCACTTT. The chain uses TRBV4-3 and TRBJ1-6, with TRBD1 matching over 7 bases. Losses at the gene ends were 2 bases for V and 6 bases for J; bases not matched to a gene: 7. This CDR3 comprises 16 residues. Germline-derived CDR1 and CDR2 are LGHNA and YSLEER.

This chain links TRBV27 with TRBJ1-2; 7 bases map to TRBD1. Unmatched junction bases numbered 9, after V lost 4 bases and J lost 4 bases. Germline values: CDR1 MNHEY, CDR2 SMNVEV (reference sequence). This CDR3 spans 15 amino acids. This chain's CDR3 is CASSSLKTGTYGYTF. The CDR3 DNA follows: TGTGCCAGCAGTTCCCTAAAGACAGGGACCTATGGCTACACCTTC.

V is TRBV7-2 and J is TRBJ1-2; D not resolved. The CDR3 totals 17 residues. V lost 4 bases to trimming and J lost 0 bases, with 18 bases between them. CDR1 is SGHTA and CDR2 is FQGNSA in the germline V gene. The CDR3 DNA is TGTGCCAGCAGCTATCGGACTGGGAAACCAGCTAACTATGGCTACACCTTC. Translating gives CASSYRTGKPANYGYTF.

This rearrangement joins TRBV5-4 to TRBJ2-2; 11 nucleotides agree with TRBD1. The length of the CDR3 is 15 residues. The V and J ends lost 2 bases and 6 bases, in that order; junction bases with no gene match: 3. Germline V gene lookup returns CDR1 SGHNT and CDR2 YYREEE (reference sequence). The CDR3 reads CASSFPGQGAGELFF. The CDR3 DNA reads as TGTGCCAGCAGCTTTCCGGGACAGGGGGCCGGGGAGCTGTTTTTT. Full variable domain (outside the CDR3, taken from reference TRBV5-4 and TRBJ2-2): ETGVTQSPTHLIKTRGQQVTLRCSSQSGHNTVSWYQQALGQGPQFIFQYYREEENGRGNFPPRFSGLQFPNYSSELNVNALELDDSALYLCASSFPGQGAGELFFGEGSRLTVL.

The rearrangement uses TRBV11-3 and TRBJ2-3; no clear D. Germline CDR1 SGHNT, CDR2 YENEEA. This CDR3 region has 15 residues. The V end lost 0 bases, the J end lost 1 base, and 8 bases lay between the germline ends. CDR3 protein: CASSLDGAGTDTQYF. In DNA form, the CDR3 reads TGTGCCAGCAGCTTAGACGGAGCTGGCACAGATACGCAGTATTTT.

To note about this clone: Distinct nucleotide sequences in the sample also encode this CDR3. The V call is TRBV15, the J call TRBJ1-1; 8 bases are a match to TRBD1. Germline V CDR1 and CDR2: LNHNV, YYDKDF (reference sequence). CDR3 length equals 14 residues. Trimming removed 1 base from V and 4 bases from J; junction bases left unmatched: 2. Written as DNA, the CDR3 is TGTGCCACCAGCAGAGTAACAGGGGGCACTGAAGCTTTCTTT. Its protein product is CATSRVTGGTEAFF.

The gene calls are TRBV2 and TRBJ2-2; no firm D call. CDR3 length: 15 residues. In germline, CDR1 is SNHLY, CDR2 FYNNEI. Trimming took off 4 bases at V and 1 base at J, with 10 bases between the two ends. The CDR3 region has the DNA TGTGCCAGCAGTGCAACCCTAGGGAACACCGGGGAGCTGTTTTTT. It encodes CASSATLGNTGELFF.

The rearrangement uses TRBV7-9 and TRBJ1-2; D gene unclear. This CDR3 has 12 residues. Germline CDR1 SEHNR, CDR2 FQNEAQ (reference sequence). The V and J ends lost 5 bases and 2 bases respectively, with 6 bases between them. The CDR3 loop reads CASSGENYGYTF. The CDR3, as DNA: TGTGCCAGCAGCGGAGAAAACTATGGCTACACCTTC.

The chain is built from TRBV27 and TRBJ2-7; tentatively, D is TRBD1 (6 bases). V lost 5 bases and J lost 0, with 17 bases in between. The CDR3 is 16 amino acids. Germline V CDR1 and CDR2: MNHEY, SMNVEV (reference sequence). In DNA form, the CDR3 reads TGTGCCAGCAGTCGACCCATGGGCAGGGGCTCCTACGAGCAGTACTTC. Its protein is CASSRPMGRGSYEQYF.

The DNA of the CDR3 is TGTGCCAGCAGCCCCCGCCCCTCCCGAGACTCGGGATATGAGCAGTTCTTC. Its translation: CASSPRPSRDSGYEQFF. The gene calls are TRBV7-3 and TRBJ2-1, with a weak D call TRBD2 (5 bases). Trimming removed 5 bases from V and 8 bases from J, with 25 bases in between. The CDR3 is 17 amino acids. CDR1 is SGHTA, CDR2 FQGTGA, per germline.

This CDR3 is CASSSGTFGYTF. CDR3 nucleotide sequence: TGTGCCAGCAGCTCCGGGACTTTTGGCTACACCTTC. The V and J genes are TRBV7-2 and TRBJ1-2; D may be TRBD1 (5 bases). The V end was cut by 4 bases, the J end by 7 bases, with 10 bases between. Germline values: CDR1 SGHTA, CDR2 FQGNSA. CDR3 length: 12 residues. Supplemented by reference TRBV7-2 and TRBJ1-2, the full variable domain reads GAGVSQSPSNKVTEKGKDVELRCDPISGHTALYWYRQSLGQGLEFLIYFQGNSAPDKSGLPSDRFSAERTGGSVSTLTIQRTQQEDSAVYLCASSSGTFGYTFGSGTRLTVV.

The chain recombines TRBV6-2 or TRBV6-3 with TRBJ2-7, with D uncertain. Trimming shortened V by 0 bases and J by 1 base, and 13 bases separated the two germline ends. The CDR3 covers 16 residues. Germline CDR1 is MNHEY and CDR2 is SVGEGT. The CDR3 spells CASSYSTSTQSYEQYF. CDR3 in DNA: TGTGCCAGCAGTTACTCCACCTCGACTCAATCCTACGAGCAGTACTTC.

The rearrangement uses TRBV6-5 and TRBJ1-3; no reliable D call. The germline gives CDR1 MNHEY, CDR2 SVGAGI. The CDR3 has 15 amino acids. V dropped 3 bases and J dropped 0 bases, with 9 bases sitting between them. The CDR3 nucleotides are TGTGCCAGCAGTTATTCCTTCTACTCTGGAAACACCATATATTTT. This encodes CASSYSFYSGNTIYF.